These T cell receptor beta chains were read from a single sample in a study of T cells in Graves' hyperthyroidism and ophthalmopathy. Via MiXCR, TCRdb re-called the multiplex PCR reads, giving one row per CDR3 protein. The sample yields 500,000 or so distinct CDR3 sequences, about 15% seen once. Material for sequencing was blood. These receptors all stem from a woman between 18 and 29 years old with Graves' ophthalmopathy. Each CDR3 is given with its conserved first and last residue. A D gene is named only where the DNA matches it firmly. Clone size is shown for a subset of rows, as once, few, many or a class of expanded clone.

CDR3 protein: CASKGAEAFF
CDR3 DNA: TGTGCCAGCAAGGGCGCTGAAGCTTTCTTT
J gene: TRBJ1-1
V gene: TRBV6-1
CDR3 length: 10
clone size: many
D gene: .

CDR3 protein: CASSGPRLVTGELFF
CDR3 DNA: TGTGCCAGCAGCGGGCCTAGATTAGTCACCGGGGAGCTGTTTTTT
J gene: TRBJ2-2
V gene: TRBV5-6
CDR3 length: 15
clone size: few
D gene: .

CDR3 protein: CASSIDVGSSYEQYF
CDR3 DNA: TGTGCCAGTAGTATAGACGTCGGGAGCTCCTACGAGCAGTACTTC
J gene: TRBJ2-7
V gene: TRBV19
CDR3 length: 15
clone size: .
D gene: .

CDR3 protein: CASTDLAGDNEQFF
CDR3 DNA: TGTGCCAGCACAGACCTAGCGGGAGACAATGAGCAGTTCTTC
J gene: TRBJ2-1
V gene: TRBV6-1
CDR3 length: 14
clone size: many
D gene: TRBD2

CDR3 protein: CASRVLAGNTGELFF
CDR3 DNA: TGTGCCAGCAGGGTTCTAGCGGGGAACACCGGGGAGCTGTTTTTT
J gene: TRBJ2-2
V gene: TRBV7-8
CDR3 length: 15
clone size: many
D gene: TRBD2

CDR3 protein: CASSTDGDEQYF
CDR3 DNA: TGTGCCAGCAGCACAGACGGAGACGAGCAGTACTTC
J gene: TRBJ2-7
V gene: TRBV5-6
CDR3 length: 12
clone size: .
D gene: .

CDR3 protein: CASSSRIGFNQPQHF
CDR3 DNA: TGTGCCAGCAGCTCCCGGATTGGTTTCAATCAGCCCCAGCATTTT
J gene: TRBJ1-5
V gene: TRBV7-2
CDR3 length: 15
clone size: .
D gene: .

CDR3 protein: CASSGGQVGHQPQHF
CDR3 DNA: TGTGCCAGCAGTGGTGGACAGGTCGGTCATCAGCCCCAGCATTTT
J gene: TRBJ1-5
V gene: TRBV25-1
CDR3 length: 15
clone size: .
D gene: TRBD1

CDR3 protein: CATSGGTAGDTDTQYF
CDR3 DNA: TGTGCCACCAGTGGCGGAACAGCGGGAGATACAGATACGCAGTATTTT
J gene: TRBJ2-3
V gene: TRBV24-1
CDR3 length: 16
clone size: few
D gene: TRBD2

CDR3 protein: CASTLPGRWSSGANVLTF
CDR3 DNA: TGTGCCAGCACCCTACCGGGACGCTGGAGCTCTGGGGCCAACGTCCTGACTTTC
J gene: TRBJ2-6
V gene: TRBV5-6
CDR3 length: 18
clone size: .
D gene: .

CDR3 protein: CSTWTSGRTEQYF
CDR3 DNA: TGCAGCACCTGGACTAGCGGGAGGACCGAGCAGTACTTC
J gene: TRBJ2-7
V gene: TRBV29-1
CDR3 length: 13
clone size: .
D gene: TRBD2

CDR3 protein: CAWGEGQGMNTEAFF
CDR3 DNA: TGTGCCTGGGGGGAAGGACAGGGAATGAACACTGAAGCTTTCTTT
J gene: TRBJ1-1
V gene: TRBV30
CDR3 length: 15
clone size: many
D gene: TRBD1

CDR3 protein: CSATGTNYEQYF
CDR3 DNA: TGCAGTGCAACCGGGACGAACTACGAGCAGTACTTC
J gene: TRBJ2-7
V gene: TRBV20-1
CDR3 length: 12
clone size: .
D gene: .

CDR3 protein: CASSFVADYNYGYTF
CDR3 DNA: TGTGCCAGCAGTTTTGTGGCGGACTACAACTATGGCTACACCTTC
J gene: TRBJ1-2
V gene: TRBV28
CDR3 length: 15
clone size: .
D gene: .

CDR3 protein: CASSLGDSGFYSNQPQHF
CDR3 DNA: TGCGCCAGCAGCTTGGGAGATTCAGGGTTCTATAGCAATCAGCCCCAGCATTTT
J gene: TRBJ1-5
V gene: TRBV5-1
CDR3 length: 18
clone size: many
D gene: .

CDR3 protein: CASSVRDRGNADTQYF
CDR3 DNA: TGTGCCAGCTCAGTTCGGGACAGGGGAAACGCAGATACGCAGTATTTT
J gene: TRBJ2-3
V gene: TRBV18
CDR3 length: 16
clone size: .
D gene: TRBD1

CDR3 protein: CASSLLGTYGYTF
CDR3 DNA: TGTGCCAGCAGCTTGTTAGGGACCTATGGCTACACCTTC
J gene: TRBJ1-2
V gene: TRBV7-3
CDR3 length: 13
clone size: few
D gene: .

CDR3 protein: CASSLGREYHEQYF
CDR3 DNA: TGTGCCAGCAGTTTAGGGCGGGAGTACCACGAGCAGTACTTC
J gene: TRBJ2-7
V gene: TRBV28
CDR3 length: 14
clone size: .
D gene: TRBD2

CDR3 protein: CASRAGGHQETQYF
CDR3 DNA: TGTGCCAGCAGGGCAGGGGGCCACCAAGAGACCCAGTACTTC
J gene: TRBJ2-5
V gene: TRBV28
CDR3 length: 14
clone size: many
D gene: TRBD1

CDR3 protein: CAWSMMGQGGYNEQFF
CDR3 DNA: TGTGCCTGGAGCATGATGGGACAGGGGGGGTACAATGAGCAGTTCTTC
J gene: TRBJ2-1
V gene: TRBV30
CDR3 length: 16
clone size: few
D gene: TRBD1

CDR3 protein: CASGFTDEQFF
CDR3 DNA: TGTGCTAGTGGTTTTACCGATGAGCAGTTCTTC
J gene: TRBJ2-1
V gene: TRBV12-5
CDR3 length: 11
clone size: .
D gene: .

CDR3 protein: CASSWQGEQYF
CDR3 DNA: TGTGCCAGCAGCTGGCAGGGGGAGCAGTACTTC
J gene: TRBJ2-7
V gene: TRBV3-1
CDR3 length: 11
clone size: many
D gene: .

CDR3 protein: CASSLNSGETQYF
CDR3 DNA: TGTGCCAGCAGTCTCAACAGTGGAGAGACCCAGTACTTC
J gene: TRBJ2-5
V gene: TRBV28
CDR3 length: 13
clone size: .
D gene: .

CDR3 protein: CASSPLARVQETQYF
CDR3 DNA: TGTGCCAGCTCACCCTTAGCGAGAGTACAAGAGACCCAGTACTTC
J gene: TRBJ2-5
V gene: TRBV18
CDR3 length: 15
clone size: many
D gene: .

CDR3 protein: CASTLPGEGYNEQFF
CDR3 DNA: TGTGCCAGCACCCTTCCGGGAGAGGGCTACAATGAGCAGTTCTTC
J gene: TRBJ2-1
V gene: TRBV28
CDR3 length: 15
clone size: .
D gene: .

CDR3 protein: CASSQDYVQGTGNTIYF
CDR3 DNA: TGCGCCAGCAGCCAAGATTACGTACAGGGGACTGGAAACACCATATATTTT
J gene: TRBJ1-3
V gene: TRBV4-1
CDR3 length: 17
clone size: .
D gene: TRBD1

CDR3 protein: CSAVGQAGSTIYF
CDR3 DNA: TGCAGCGCTGTGGGACAGGCCGGAAGCACCATATATTTT
J gene: TRBJ1-3
V gene: TRBV29-1
CDR3 length: 13
clone size: .
D gene: TRBD1

CDR3 protein: CALTSNRAGGELFF
CDR3 DNA: TGTGCCTTAACCTCTAACAGGGCGGGCGGGGAGCTGTTTTTT
J gene: TRBJ2-2
V gene: TRBV30
CDR3 length: 14
clone size: many
D gene: .

CDR3 protein: CASSTPDFSYEQYF
CDR3 DNA: TGTGCCAGCAGCACCCCTGACTTTTCCTACGAGCAGTACTTC
J gene: TRBJ2-7
V gene: TRBV28
CDR3 length: 14
clone size: many
D gene: .

CDR3 protein: CATSDPRQGNQPQHF
CDR3 DNA: TGTGCCACCAGTGATCCCAGACAGGGCAATCAGCCCCAGCATTTT
J gene: TRBJ1-5
V gene: TRBV24-1
CDR3 length: 15
clone size: many
D gene: .

CDR3 protein: CASSLRGRGGEQYF
CDR3 DNA: TGTGCCAGCAGTTTAAGGGGCAGGGGAGGCGAGCAGTACTTC
J gene: TRBJ2-7
V gene: TRBV27
CDR3 length: 14
clone size: many
D gene: .